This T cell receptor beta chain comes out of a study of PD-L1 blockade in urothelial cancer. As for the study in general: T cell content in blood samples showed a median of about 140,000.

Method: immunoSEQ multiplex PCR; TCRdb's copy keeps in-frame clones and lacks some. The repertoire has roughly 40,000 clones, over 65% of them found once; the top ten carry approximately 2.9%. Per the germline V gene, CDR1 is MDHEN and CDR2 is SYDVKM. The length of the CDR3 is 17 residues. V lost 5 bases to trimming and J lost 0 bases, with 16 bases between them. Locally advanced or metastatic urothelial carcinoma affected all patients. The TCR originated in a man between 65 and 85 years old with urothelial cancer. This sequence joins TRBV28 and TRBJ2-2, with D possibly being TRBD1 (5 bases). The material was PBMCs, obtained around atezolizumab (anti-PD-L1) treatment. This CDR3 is CASSPPEGEPNTGELFF. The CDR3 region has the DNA TGTGCCAGCAGTCCCCCAGAAGGGGAACCGAACACCGGGGAGCTGTTTTTT.